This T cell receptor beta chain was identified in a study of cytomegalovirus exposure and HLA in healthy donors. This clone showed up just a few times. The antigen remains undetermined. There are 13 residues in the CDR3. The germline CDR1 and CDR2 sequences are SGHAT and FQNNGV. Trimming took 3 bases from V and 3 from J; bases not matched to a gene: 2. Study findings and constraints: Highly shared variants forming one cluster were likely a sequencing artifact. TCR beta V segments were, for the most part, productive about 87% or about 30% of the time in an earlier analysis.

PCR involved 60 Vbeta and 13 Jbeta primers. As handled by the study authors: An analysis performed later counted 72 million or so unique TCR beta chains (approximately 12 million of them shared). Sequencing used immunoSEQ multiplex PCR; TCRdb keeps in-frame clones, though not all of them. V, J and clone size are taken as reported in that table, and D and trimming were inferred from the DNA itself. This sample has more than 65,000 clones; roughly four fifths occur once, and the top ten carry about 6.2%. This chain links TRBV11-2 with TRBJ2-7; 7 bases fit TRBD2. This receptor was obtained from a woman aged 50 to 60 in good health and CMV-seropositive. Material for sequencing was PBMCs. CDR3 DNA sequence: TGTGCCAGCAGCTTGACGGGGGGCTACGAGCAGTACTTC. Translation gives CASSLTGGYEQYF.